This T cell receptor (beta chain) was recovered during a study of CD8+CD57+ T cells in acquired aplastic anemia. The TCR beta profiling, which covered VDJ combination and CDR3 sequence, was carried out using genomic DNA as the template. A single record per CDR3 protein comes from TCRdb applying MiXCR to the reads. The repertoire includes roughly 61,000 distinct CDR3 sequences, just over 55% of them detected once, and approximately 15% sits in the top ten. Germline loops: CDR1 SGHVS, CDR2 FQNEAQ. CDR3 length: 14 amino acids. V was pared by 6 bases and J by 3 bases, with 4 bases of the junction left unmatched. Individuals selected for sequencing had exhibited CD8+CD57+ cell expansion on flow cytometry.

This TCR was sampled from a human donor with aplastic anemia. Sequenced: sorted CD4+, CD8+, or CD8+CD57+ T cells (not recorded which) from PBMCs. V and J are TRBV7-8 and TRBJ2-7; 11 bases match TRBD1. This CDR3 reads CASSSGTGGYEQYF. The CDR3 DNA is TGTGCCAGCAGTTCCGGGACAGGGGGCTACGAGCAGTACTTC. Filled out from reference TRBV7-8 and TRBJ2-7, the complete variable domain reads GAGVSQSPRYKVAKRGQDVALRCDPISGHVSLFWYQQALGQGPEFLTYFQNEAQLDKSGLPSDRFFAERPEGSVSTLKIQRTQQEDSAVYLCASSSGTGGYEQYFGPGTRLTVT.